Below are 17 T cell receptor beta chains sequenced from a single sample in a study of immune evolution from preneoplasia to lung adenocarcinoma. Generated by immunoSEQ multiplex PCR, the TCRdb table keeps only in-frame clones and is missing some. The table includes thousands of clones, around 84% detected once. Sample: FFPE minimally invasive lung adenocarcinoma tissue. Source of these receptors: a person aged 65 to 79 with lung adenocarcinoma.

CDR3 sequence: CASRPRTLNTGELFF. The CDR3, as DNA: TGTGCCAGTAGACCAAGGACCCTCAACACCGGGGAGCTGTTTTTT. V and J are TRBV19 and TRBJ2-2; D remains unclear. Germline CDR1 LNHDA, CDR2 SQIVND (reference sequence). Trimming removed 6 bases from V and 2 bases from J, with 13 bases in between. The CDR3 spans 15 residues.

The chain recombines TRBV6-5 with TRBJ2-3; possible D gene TRBD2, 6 bases. V lost 3 bases, J lost 6 bases, and 19 bases lay in between. The CDR3 contains 16 residues. Germline V gene lookup returns CDR1 MNHEY and CDR2 SVGAGI. CDR3 protein: CASSYRGSSSRDTQYF. CDR3 in DNA: TGTGCCAGCAGTTATCGGGGGTCCTCCTCCAGGGATACGCAGTATTTT.

The chain recombines TRBV4-1 with TRBJ2-7; 7 bases map to TRBD2. CDR3 length: 16 residues. CDR1 and CDR2 (germline): MGHRA, YSYEKL. V was pared by 1 base and J by 5 bases, with 11 bases of the junction left unmatched. The chain's CDR3 is CASSQGLLRGSDEQYF. The CDR3 DNA is TGCGCCAGCAGCCAAGGACTTCTCCGCGGGAGCGACGAGCAGTACTTC.

This chain connects TRBV7-2 to TRBJ2-7; D uncertain. CDR1 is SGHTA, CDR2 FQGNSA, per germline. Trimming left V 5 bases short and J 0 bases short, with 5 bases between. The CDR3 is made up of 12 amino acids. The CDR3 region has the DNA TGTGCCAGCAGCCCCAGCTCCTACGAGCAGTACTTC. Protein product: CASSPSSYEQYF.

The chain links TRBV6-1 to TRBJ1-1; the D gene is possibly TRBD1 (5 bases). Germline V gene sequence: CDR1 MNHNS, CDR2 SASEGT. The CDR3 contains 11 residues. V lost 10 bases and J 4 bases, leaving 10 bases between the germline ends. CDR3 nucleotides: TGTGCCACCGGGGCGGGCACTGAAGCTTTCTTT. Amino acid sequence: CATGAGTEAFF.

The chain couples TRBV5-6 to TRBJ2-5; the D gene is possibly TRBD1 (5 bases). Germline V gene sequence: CDR1 SGHDT, CDR2 YYEEEE. The CDR3 spans 14 residues. The V and J ends lost 6 bases and 3 bases respectively, with 15 bases between them. Here the CDR3 reads CASTQQGTEETQYF. CDR3 nucleotides: TGTGCCAGCACTCAGCAGGGAACCGAAGAGACCCAGTACTTC. The full variable domain, in which reference TRBV5-6 and TRBJ2-5 provide the parts outside the CDR3, is DAGVTQSPTHLIKTRGQQVTLRCSPKSGHDTVSWYQQALGQGPQFIFQYYEEEERQRGNFPDRFSGHQFPNYSSELNVNALLLGDSALYLCASTQQGTEETQYFGPGTRLLVL.

This clone was seen only a few times. V gene TRBV27 combines with J gene TRBJ2-3, with 8 bases matching TRBD2. V was pared by 5 bases and J by 13 bases, with 5 bases of the junction left unmatched. There are 11 residues in the CDR3. Germline V gene lookup returns CDR1 MNHEY and CDR2 SMNVEV (reference sequence). The CDR3 DNA follows: TGTGCCAGCAGTGATGGGCGGGGGGAGTATTTT. It codes for CASSDGRGEYF.

The chain links TRBV7-9 to TRBJ2-2; 7 bases fit TRBD1. CDR1 is SEHNR and CDR2 is FQNEAQ in the germline V gene (reference sequence). The CDR3 has 17 residues. The V segment lost 5 bases and the J segment 1 base; nucleotides outside the gene matches: 10. The DNA for the CDR3 is TGTGCCAGCAGCCACTTGTGGGGGACAGTGAACACCGGGGAGCTGTTTTTT. This sequence encodes CASSHLWGTVNTGELFF.

The chain joins TRBV29-1 to TRBJ2-7, with D perhaps being TRBD1 or TRBD2 (5 bases each). The CDR3 sequence is 15 residues long. V lost 4 bases and J 2 bases, leaving 18 bases between the germline ends. The germline gives CDR1 SQVTM, CDR2 ANQGSEA. Here the CDR3 DNA reads TGCAGCGTTGTGCTCGGAGGACATCTCCCCTACGAGCAGTACTTC. Its protein product is CSVVLGGHLPYEQYF.

V is TRBV28 and J is TRBJ2-1; the D call may be TRBD1 or TRBD2 (7 bases each). Trimming removed 6 bases from V and 9 bases from J, with 18 bases in between. The germline V gene encodes CDR1 MDHEN and CDR2 SYDVKM. This CDR3 has 14 amino acids. The CDR3, as DNA: TGTGCCAGCAGACCCTCCGACAGGGAGGGTGAGCAGTTCTTC. Amino acid sequence: CASRPSDREGEQFF. Full variable domain (rest looked up from reference TRBV28 and TRBJ2-1): DVKVTQSSRYLVKRTGEKVFLECVQDMDHENMFWYRQDPGLGLRLIYFSYDVKMKEKGDIPEGYSVSREKKERFSLILESASTNQTSMYLCASRPSDREGEQFFGPGTRLTVL.

This clone showed up just a few times. This chain uses TRBV7-8 with TRBJ1-5, with 10 bases identical to TRBD1. CDR1 and CDR2 (germline): SGHVS, FQNEAQ. This CDR3 is built from 18 residues. Trimming at V came to 3 bases and at J to 2 bases, leaving 10 bases not matched to a gene. The CDR3 bases are TGTGCCAGCAGCTTCGGGACAGGGGTTCGAAGGGGCAATCAGCCCCAGCATTTT. Translating gives CASSFGTGVRRGNQPQHF. Together with reference TRBV7-8 and TRBJ1-5, the CDR3 gives the full variable domain: GAGVSQSPRYKVAKRGQDVALRCDPISGHVSLFWYQQALGQGPEFLTYFQNEAQLDKSGLPSDRFFAERPEGSVSTLKIQRTQQEDSAVYLCASSFGTGVRRGNQPQHFGDGTRLSIL.

The CDR3 DNA sequence: TGTGCCAGCACCAGACAAGAGACCCAGTACTTC. It codes for CASTRQETQYF. The chain recombines TRBV5-8 with TRBJ2-5; no firm D call. Looked up from germline, CDR1 is SGHTS and CDR2 is YDEGEE. CDR3 length equals 11 residues. The V and J ends lost 6 bases and 2 bases respectively, with 5 bases between them.

The rearrangement joins TRBV7-3 to TRBJ1-1; tentatively, D is TRBD1 (5 bases). The CDR3 spans 17 residues. V shed 4 bases and J shed 5 bases, with 23 bases lying between them. Germline V CDR1 and CDR2: SGHTA, FQGTGA. CDR3 DNA sequence: TGTGCCAGCAGCTCACCTCGACAGAATCTAGGGGAGACTGAAGCTTTCTTT. Its protein product is CASSSPRQNLGETEAFF.

This chain joins TRBV10-1 and TRBJ2-7; TRBD1 matches 10 bases. The germline gives CDR1 WNHNN, CDR2 SYGVQD (reference sequence). The CDR3 covers 14 residues. J gave up 4 bases and V 5 bases, and 5 bases lay outside the gene matches. The DNA for the CDR3 is TGCGCCAGCAGTCTCGGGACAGGGGAATACGAGCAGTACTTC. Protein product: CASSLGTGEYEQYF.

This clone was recorded once. The chain has TRBV5-1 and TRBJ2-3, with 7 nucleotides matching TRBD1. CDR3 length: 14 amino acids. Trimming took 4 bases from V and 3 from J; bases not matched to a gene: 5. Germline CDR1 and CDR2: SGHRS and YFSETQ. In DNA, the CDR3 is TGCGCCAGCAGCCTGACAGGGTTTACAGATACGCAGTATTTT. Protein: CASSLTGFTDTQYF.

The chain uses TRBV9 and TRBJ2-5; TRBD2 agrees at 7 bases. CDR1 is SGDLS, CDR2 YYNGEE, per germline. The trim removed 4 bases at V and 0 bases at J, leaving 3 bases unmatched. The CDR3 runs 14 residues. CDR3 nucleotide sequence: TGTGCCAGCAGCCCCGGGACTAACCAAGAGACCCAGTACTTC. Translating it yields CASSPGTNQETQYF.

J is TRBJ2-1 and V is TRBV5-4, with TRBD1 matching over 9 bases. The CDR3 contains 14 residues. Trimming removed 4 bases from V and 5 bases from J; junction bases left unmatched: 4. Germline CDR1 and CDR2: SGHNT and YYREEE (reference sequence). Here the CDR3 DNA reads TGTGCCAGCAGCAGGACAGGGGTGGACAATGAGCAGTTCTTC. It specifies CASSRTGVDNEQFF.